The 12 T cell receptor beta chains below come from one sample, sequenced in a study of cytomegalovirus exposure and HLA in healthy donors. 60 Vbeta and 13 Jbeta primers were used in PCR. Using immunoSEQ multiplex PCR, the repertoire was profiled, and TCRdb retains in-frame clones only, with some absent. In the table there are hundreds of thousands of clones, about 90% of which are singletons. Source material: PBMCs. These receptors all come from a woman aged 18-29 years in good health and CMV-seronegative.

The chain recombines TRBV5-1 with TRBJ1-1, with D perhaps TRBD1 (6 bases). The CDR3 covers 16 residues. The germline gives CDR1 SGHRS, CDR2 YFSETQ. V was clipped by 4 bases and J by 1 base, with 17 bases between them. The CDR3 loop is CASSLASWTANTEAFF. The CDR3 bases are TGCGCCAGCAGCCTTGCCTCTTGGACAGCGAACACTGAAGCTTTCTTT.

The rearrangement uses TRBV4-1 and TRBJ2-5; 10 nucleotides align to TRBD2. CDR3 length: 15 residues. Germline V gene lookup returns CDR1 MGHRA and CDR2 YSYEKL. J was trimmed by 5 bases and V by 4 bases; bases with no gene match: 7. The CDR3, as DNA: TGCGCCAGCAGCCCCTCCGGGACTAGCGTCGAGACCCAGTACTTC. As protein: CASSPSGTSVETQYF.

This clone was seen a handful of times. The chain joins TRBV5-1 to TRBJ2-3; 11 bases fit TRBD2. The CDR3 covers 16 residues. Per germline, CDR1 SGHRS and CDR2 YFSETQ. The V segment lost 6 bases and the J segment 1 base; nucleotides outside the gene matches: 7. The CDR3 DNA reads as TGCGCCAGCAACCTGATAGCGGGGGGGGGCACAGATACGCAGTATTTT. Amino acids: CASNLIAGGGTDTQYF.

This chain joins TRBV2 and TRBJ1-6, with a tentative D call TRBD1 (6 bases). In germline, CDR1 is SNHLY, CDR2 FYNNEI. The CDR3 runs 15 residues. V was shortened by 7 bases and J by 13 bases, with 23 bases between the two germline ends. The CDR3 spells CASTLRPLQGRPLHF. CDR3 nucleotides: TGTGCCAGCACCCTCAGGCCCCTACAGGGACGGCCCCTCCACTTT.

V and J are TRBV19 and TRBJ1-5; D gene uncertain. V shed 7 bases and J shed 2 bases, with 9 bases lying between them. The CDR3 has 13 residues. CDR1 and CDR2 from the germline V gene are LNHDA and SQIVND (reference sequence). CDR3 sequence: CASNHEGNQPQHF. The CDR3 bases are TGTGCCAGTAATCATGAGGGCAATCAGCCCCAGCATTTT.

The chain couples TRBV7-9 to TRBJ1-1, with unresolved D. Germline-derived CDR1 and CDR2 are SEHNR and FQNEAQ (reference sequence). The CDR3 runs to 14 residues. Trimming stripped 5 bases from V and 2 bases from J, with 12 bases between. The DNA of the CDR3 is TGTGCCAGCAGCGATTCGTGGGCTAACACTGAAGCTTTCTTT. Translation: CASSDSWANTEAFF.

V gene TRBV12-5 combines with J gene TRBJ2-5; D remains ambiguous. CDR1 is LGHNT, CDR2 FRNRAP, per germline. The CDR3 is made up of 13 amino acids. V gave up 5 bases and J gave up 1 base, with 8 bases separating them. The CDR3 spells CASGPTVQETQYF. The DNA of the CDR3 is TGTGCTAGTGGTCCCACGGTCCAAGAGACCCAGTACTTC.

The rearrangement joins TRBV7-8 to TRBJ2-2; 7 nucleotides align to TRBD1. Germline V gives CDR1 SGHVS, CDR2 FQNEAQ. The CDR3 contains 15 residues. V lost 5 bases to trimming and J lost 4 bases; unmatched junction nucleotides: 7. CDR3 sequence (DNA): TGTGCCAGCAGCCCCGGGACAGATTTCACCGGGGAGCTGTTTTTT. It codes for CASSPGTDFTGELFF.

V gene TRBV18 combines with J gene TRBJ1-1, with D possibly being TRBD1 (6 bases). CDR1 and CDR2 (germline): KGHSH, LQKENI. Trimming removed 3 bases from V and 6 bases from J, with 14 bases in between. CDR3 length: 14 residues. The CDR3 is CASSPGQMLAEAFF. The CDR3 region has the DNA TGTGCCAGCTCACCCGGACAGATGCTCGCTGAAGCTTTCTTT.

The chain links TRBV7-3 to TRBJ1-3, with 7 bases identical to TRBD1. The germline CDR1 and CDR2 sequences are SGHTA and FQGTGA. Germline trimming cut 4 bases from V and 2 bases from J; bases unmatched to any gene: 2. This CDR3 has 14 residues. The CDR3 nucleotides are TGTGCCAGCAGCTCGACAGGGACTGGAAACACCATATATTTT. This encodes CASSSTGTGNTIYF.

CDR3 protein: CASSRSGGAGSEQYF. In DNA, the CDR3 is TGTGCCAGCAGCCGTAGCGGGGGGGCAGGGAGCGAGCAGTACTTC. This chain joins TRBV11-2 and TRBJ2-7; 11 nucleotides line up with TRBD2. V trimming: 5 bases; J trimming: 6 bases; junction bases outside the gene matches: 9. The CDR3 spans 15 residues. The germline V gene has CDR1 SGHAT and CDR2 FQNNGV.

CDR3 nucleotides: TGTGCCAGCAGTGAAAATAGTGACAGGGTGTTGTTTTTT. It yields the protein CASSENSDRVLFF. The rearrangement joins TRBV6-1 to TRBJ1-4; the match to TRBD1 covers 7 bases. The germline CDR1 and CDR2 sequences are MNHNS and SASEGT. The CDR3 loop spans 13 amino acids. Trimming took 2 bases from V and 15 from J; bases not matched to a gene: 9.